Here is one TCR beta chain with its context. The antigen it binds to is not known. Qualities for individual bases were not recorded, and no much larger clone is one base off. CDR1 is given as MNHEY and CDR2 as SMNVEV, both from the germline V gene (reference sequence). The germline ends are 10 bases apart after V is trimmed by 6 bases and J by 5 bases. Including cysteine and phenylalanine, the CDR3 has 13 amino acids. The sequence is cut down to CDR3 DNA, 39 bases in frame from base 1. The cohort consisted of 666 healthy bone marrow donors. All cohort members were sampled while nominally healthy, although unrecorded immune exposures were likely present. The donor was CMV seropositive and was included in the group of about 290 seropositive cohort members. A peripheral blood sample was collected from each donor, and TCR beta sequencing was performed on peripheral blood mononuclear cells. Genomic DNA extraction from the blood cell samples was performed with the Qiagen DNeasy Blood Extraction Kit.

These data are taken from a study of cytomegalovirus exposure and HLA in healthy donors (dated by TCRdb to about 2017). Study-level background: An earlier analysis of approximately 590 of the donors reported about 290 Gb of sequence data and 120 million or so unique TCR beta sequences from about 200 million T cells. About 310 gigabases of sequencing data and approximately 93 million unique TCR sequences were included in an early release covering about 620 HLA-typed donors. Among the approximately 400 genotyped donors, about 85% belonged to the genetic ancestry cluster associated with self-reported Caucasian donors. The study aimed to test whether cataloging public T cell receptors could reveal signatures of past pathogen exposure. The study used immunosequencing to profile the T cell repertoires of 670 or so subjects and linked those repertoires to cytomegalovirus serostatus. In addition to the first cohort of 650 to 800 subjects, a separate validation cohort of 120 different subjects was used. The study combined high-throughput TCR immunosequencing, statistical association of individual TCRs with disease status, and machine learning to predict cytomegalovirus infection status. A later analysis re-examined previously published TCR beta repertoires from 610 or so donors and added high-resolution HLA genotyping to investigate patterns of TCR occurrence. Rather than drawing on any new phenotypic data, the later analysis identified candidate immune exposures from TCR beta sequences and the way those sequences occurred across donors. To decide whether each TCR beta V gene segment behaved as functional or pseudogenic, an earlier analysis of some 540 of the donors relied on high-throughput TCR beta sequencing. Alongside the repertoire data, information on donor age, sex, ethnicity and CMV serostatus was compiled. A later genetic analysis took genome-wide SNP genotypes for about 55% of the 666 donors and used that subset as a discovery cohort. Every repertoire in the discovery cohort had been generated on one and the same sequencing platform. Class I and class II HLA loci were covered by the typing at four-digit resolution. Typing coverage differed by locus: A, B, C, DRB1 and DQB1 were typed in about 620-640 donors, DQA1 in about 500, DPA1 in around 600, and DPB1 in just under 480. A few DR-DQ haplotypes were handled as single units for association and clustering because linkage in the cohort was strong. On average, roughly 240,000 unique TCR beta nucleotide sequences were sequenced per donor among a few hundred genotyped donors of the cohort, with roughly 18% of those sequences being non-productive.

Paper-wide results and their limitations: Because HLA typing was missing for some donors at each locus, association tests included only the typed subset. Several of the top co-occurrence clusters appeared to be linked to parvovirus B19, influenza, CMV and Epstein-Barr virus, according to a later analysis. Across donors, most TCR sequences were observed very rarely, whereas some public TCRs were present in many individuals. According to the authors, the approach could potentially be generalized to other disease states and immunological phenotypes. Only TCR beta chains were sequenced in this cohort, and the absence of alpha or paired-chain data limited detectable features. Correlated functional status among segregating V segments might be attributable to linkage disequilibrium, but an unknown experimental factor could not be ruled out. In vitro tests confirmed that a few of the cytomegalovirus-associated TCR beta chains recognize cytomegalovirus antigens. A further reported finding was that TCR beta sequences accurately predicted the HLA-A and HLA-B alleles for most subjects in the first cohort. Presence/absence analyses assumed roughly uniform sequencing depth across donors, an assumption that may not hold. In a later analysis, the rate of TCR association differed among HLA loci, with DRB1 alleles having the most associated TCRs and HLA-C alleles having the fewest. A later analysis associated about 16,000 TCR beta sequences with specific HLA alleles at a false discovery rate of 0.05. The study listed approximately 160 TCR beta chains as associated with cytomegalovirus. Compared with the 666-donor mean, donors in an Asian-associated ancestry cluster had fewer N-insertions in productive TCRs, according to a later genetic analysis. When HLA alleles, especially DR and DQ, strongly co-occurred, TCR associations were difficult to assign to individual alleles. A later analysis found that most CMV-associated TCR beta chains appeared HLA-restricted, with HLA associations seemingly driven largely by CMV exposure. Because counts were too low, roughly 16 rarely observed V segments, including chromosome 9 orphons, were left out of the earlier analysis of 587 of the donors. The classifier was reported to diagnose cytomegalovirus status with high specificity and sensitivity in both the original cohort and the validation cohort. An earlier analysis of roughly 570 of the donors showed that most TCR beta V segments appeared in productive rearrangements either about 90% or about 30% of the time, which broadly matched IMGT annotations. A group of highly shared sequence variants was considered likely to be a technical artifact of the sequencing pipeline. A later genetic analysis associated a missense DCLRE1C variant with V-gene and J-gene trimming of TCR beta chains, and an independent cohort replicated the association. Some IMGT-functional V segments, including TRBV6-2 and TRBV6-3, could not be told apart with the 87-base-pair reads, so those segments were excluded. CMV serostatus was the only immune exposure information available for the cohort. In a later analysis, HLA-associated TCR beta chains were found to be more clonally expanded and to have lower generation probabilities than equally common non-associated chains.

The library came from the immunoSEQ multiplex PCR assay. A mixture of 60 forward primers for TCR Vbeta segments and 13 reverse primers for TCR Jbeta segments was used in the multiplex PCR. A multiplex PCR assay on genomic DNA amplified the CDR3 region of rearranged TCR beta genes. The amplified TCR beta libraries were sequenced on the Illumina HiSeq System as 87-base-pair reads. Under the source paper's analysis protocol: Across the roughly 670 repertoires, a later analysis counted some 80 million unique TCR beta chains, around 11 million of which were shared by at least two donors. A nearest-neighbor algorithm error-corrected the raw reads and collapsed the reads into unique sequences, merging closely related sequences to remove PCR and sequencing errors. V, D and J gene segments were assigned by aligning CDR3 sequences to IMGT reference sequences. For a sequence to be retained, a match of at least six nucleotides to both a V gene segment and a J gene segment was required. Rearrangements were called productive when the CDR3 lacked stop codons and stayed in frame with V and J; all others were non-productive. Following IMGT convention, CDR3 was defined as the stretch from the second conserved V-encoded cysteine up to the conserved J-encoded phenylalanine. Sequences without an unambiguous match to a single V gene segment were excluded from the earlier analysis of 500 to 700 of the donors. An earlier analysis of 500 to 700 of the donors classified V segments as functional when productive rearrangements were above 56.7% and as segregating when the standard deviation between donors was above 5%. A statistical classification framework was developed to diagnose cytomegalovirus status using the catalog of TCR beta chain sequences. In a later analysis, V and J genes were assigned by comparing TCR nucleotide sequences against IMGT/GENE-DB human TR gene sequences. Using the TCRdist pipeline, a later analysis assigned CDR3 sequences along with most-parsimonious VDJ recombination scenarios. In a later analysis, every TCR beta chain was defined by the combination of its CDR3 amino acid sequence and its V-gene family, and reads without a unique V-gene family were dropped. To address suspected cross-contamination and a sequencing artifact, a later analysis removed around 590 highly shared, low-generation-probability nucleotide sequences. A later analysis calculated a clonal expansion index for each public chain from normalized within-repertoire ranks of inferred template counts. Generation probabilities in a later analysis came from a VDJ recombination model fitted to out-of-frame rearrangements, and those results were checked against IGoR. Hypergeometric tests were used in a later analysis to score TCR-TCR, TCR-HLA and TCR-CMV co-occurrence, with a repertoire-size bias correction applied to the TCR pairs. In a later analysis, false discovery rates were estimated by permuting HLA or CMV assignments 20 times. In a later analysis, co-occurring TCRs were grouped using DBSCAN, with TCRdist sequence similarity added in when clustering inside HLA-allele-positive subsets. Co-occurrence clustering excluded repertoires with fewer than 30,000 or more than 120,000 public chains, plus five with anomalous nucleotide sharing. Here the immuneACCESS table is served through TCRdb, limited to in-frame sequences with V and J called. Missing clones are a known gap in these copies; in checked studies unresolved V genes cover under half, and the rest lacks a known reason. V and J calls and clone size follow that table, whereas D and trimming were derived from the DNA. The sample table holds 75,000 to 90,000 clones, of which roughly 79% were seen once. The ten largest make up around a fifth of the sample.

This TCR was sampled from a woman aged 35 to 49 in good health and CMV-seropositive. The chain is assembled from TRBV27 and TRBJ2-2, with an unclear D gene assignment. The specimen sequenced was PBMCs. The sequence in DNA is TGTGCCAGCAGGAGATCCGGGACCGGGGAGCTGTTTTTT. Its protein reads: CASRRSGTGELFF.